The T cell receptor (beta chain) described here comes from a study of shared clonotypes between healthy human individuals. The data were produced by immunoSEQ multiplex PCR, yet TCRdb's version contains in-frame clones alone and is incomplete. The data hold around 1.6 million clones, with approximately 98% observed a single time. This receptor was obtained from a man aged 25-45 years in good health. Sequencing input: naive CD4+ T cells sorted from blood. Subset in this sample: CD45RA+ positively selected.

CDR3 sequence reads: CASSQAGLAAYNEQFF. The CDR3 nucleotides read TGTGCCAGCAGCCAAGCGGGACTAGCGGCCTACAATGAGCAGTTCTTC. The gene calls are TRBV28 and TRBJ2-1; TRBD2 matches 11 bases. Trimming removed 6 bases from V and 2 bases from J; junction bases left unmatched: 6. The CDR3 totals 16 residues. Germline V CDR1 and CDR2: MDHEN, SYDVKM. Supplemented by reference TRBV28 and TRBJ2-1, the full variable domain reads DVKVTQSSRYLVKRTGEKVFLECVQDMDHENMFWYRQDPGLGLRLIYFSYDVKMKEKGDIPEGYSVSREKKERFSLILESASTNQTSMYLCASSQAGLAAYNEQFFGPGTRLTVL.